These T cell receptor beta chains were read from a single sample in a study of blood T cell repertoires in COVID-19. The repertoire was sequenced with immunoSEQ multiplex PCR; TCRdb's copy has only in-frame clones and lacks some. The sample lists fewer than 300,000 clones; about 89% were seen once. The sequenced sample consisted of peripheral blood. Receptors were obtained from a man aged 35 to 55 who had recovered from COVID-19. Each CDR3 is given with its conserved first and last residue. Fields, in order: V gene, D gene, J gene, clone size, CDR3 DNA, CDR3 protein. The D gene is left open where the match is weak. A clone size is listed for some rows: how often the clone was seen (once, few, many), or a class if it is expanded.

V: TRBV23-1
D: -
J: TRBJ1-1
size: -
DNA: TGCGCCAGCAGTCAACCCCTACAGGGATTGAACACTGAAGCTTTCTTT
CDR3: CASSQPLQGLNTEAFF

V: TRBV6-5
D: TRBD1
J: TRBJ1-2
size: few
DNA: TGTGCCAGCAGGGCCTACTACAGGGGTAGCTATGGCTACACCTTC
CDR3: CASRAYYRGSYGYTF

V: TRBV5-5
D: -
J: TRBJ2-6
size: -
DNA: TGTGCCGGTGGAGTAAACTCTGGGGCCAACGTCCTGACTTTC
CDR3: CAGGVNSGANVLTF

V: TRBV27
D: -
J: TRBJ1-5
size: few
DNA: TGTGCCAGCAGTTTAGGAACTAGCCTGGGCAATCAGCCCCAGCATTTT
CDR3: CASSLGTSLGNQPQHF

V: TRBV5-3
D: TRBD1
J: TRBJ2-5
size: -
DNA: TGTGCCAGAAGCACCGGGGACAGGGGTGCGGAGACCCAGTACTTC
CDR3: CARSTGDRGAETQYF

V: TRBV12-5
D: -
J: TRBJ1-1
size: -
DNA: TGTGCTAGTGGCCCTAGAACGAACACTGAAGCTTTCTTT
CDR3: CASGPRTNTEAFF

V: TRBV15
D: -
J: TRBJ2-1
size: -
DNA: TGTGCCACCAGCAGAGATCTTGGGAGGTTCTACAATGAGCAGTTCTTC
CDR3: CATSRDLGRFYNEQFF

V: TRBV6-2/TRBV6-3
D: TRBD1
J: TRBJ2-7
size: -
DNA: TGTGCCAGCAGTGCGGACAGGGTCTACGAGCAGTACTTC
CDR3: CASSADRVYEQYF

V: TRBV9
D: TRBD2
J: TRBJ2-7
size: few
DNA: TGTGCCAGCAGCGTCTCGGGGGGAGAGCAGTACTTC
CDR3: CASSVSGGEQYF

V: TRBV5-1
D: -
J: TRBJ2-1
size: -
DNA: TGCGCCAGCAGCTTGGCCCAGCGGGCAATCAATGAGCAGTTCTTC
CDR3: CASSLAQRAINEQFF

V: TRBV9
D: TRBD2
J: TRBJ2-1
size: -
DNA: TGTGCCAGCAGCTTCCGGGAGGGATTAGGGCCTTCAGCCTACAATGAGCAGTTCTTC
CDR3: CASSFREGLGPSAYNEQFF

V: TRBV6-5
D: TRBD2
J: TRBJ2-7
size: -
DNA: TGTGCCAGCAGTTACGTCCCCGCTAGCGGGCCGTACGAGCAGTACTTC
CDR3: CASSYVPASGPYEQYF

V: TRBV29-1
D: -
J: TRBJ2-6
size: -
DNA: TGCAGCGTTGGATGGGGGCAGGGGACTGGGGCCAACGTCCTGACTTTC
CDR3: CSVGWGQGTGANVLTF

V: TRBV6-5
D: -
J: TRBJ1-1
size: once
DNA: TGTGCCAGCAGTTACTCGATAATTACGGGGAACACTGAAGCTTTCTTT
CDR3: CASSYSIITGNTEAFF

V: TRBV2
D: TRBD2
J: TRBJ2-2
size: -
DNA: TGTGCCAGCAGCCGGACTAGCGGGGCAAACACCGGGGAGCTGTTTTTT
CDR3: CASSRTSGANTGELFF

V: TRBV5-1
D: TRBD2
J: TRBJ2-7
size: -
DNA: TGCGCCAGCAGCTTGGCCGGGACTAGCGGCAGTGGGCAGTACTTC
CDR3: CASSLAGTSGSGQYF

V: TRBV3-1/TRBV3-2
D: -
J: TRBJ1-4
size: -
DNA: TGTGCCAGCAGCCCTCTCGCAACTAATGAAAAACTGTTTTTT
CDR3: CASSPLATNEKLFF

V: TRBV7-2
D: -
J: TRBJ2-7
size: -
DNA: TGTGCCAGCACCGGATCTCCGGGACTGACCTACGAGCAGTACTTC
CDR3: CASTGSPGLTYEQYF

V: TRBV5-4
D: TRBD1
J: TRBJ2-2
size: few
DNA: TGTGCCAGCAGCCGGACAGGGAACACCGGGGAGCTGTTTTTT
CDR3: CASSRTGNTGELFF

V: TRBV5-4
D: -
J: TRBJ1-5
size: few
DNA: TGTGCCAGCAGCTTGGATCCGGGAAATCAGCCCCAGCATTTT
CDR3: CASSLDPGNQPQHF

V: TRBV2
D: TRBD1
J: TRBJ1-3
size: -
DNA: TGTGCCAGCAGCGAGGGACAGGGAGTAGCTGGAAACACCATATATTTT
CDR3: CASSEGQGVAGNTIYF

V: TRBV15
D: -
J: TRBJ1-4
size: -
DNA: TGTGCCACCAGCAGAGATCTTGGGCAGGGCGGGGATGAAAAACTGTTTTTT
CDR3: CATSRDLGQGGDEKLFF

V: TRBV2
D: -
J: TRBJ2-7
size: few
DNA: TGTGCCAGCAGTCGCGGAGGGGTCTACGAGCAGTACTTC
CDR3: CASSRGGVYEQYF

V: TRBV5-6
D: -
J: TRBJ2-5
size: -
DNA: TGTGCCAGCAGCTTGGGTATAGCGGTGACCTTTGTCGAGACCCAGTACTTC
CDR3: CASSLGIAVTFVETQYF

V: TRBV6-5
D: TRBD2
J: TRBJ2-7
size: -
DNA: TGTGCCAGCAGCCCCTTAGCGGGAGCGGGAGAGCAGTACTTC
CDR3: CASSPLAGAGEQYF

V: TRBV3-1/TRBV3-2
D: -
J: TRBJ1-3
size: once
DNA: TGTGCCAGCAGCCACGGTGCTTCCGGAAACACCATATATTTT
CDR3: CASSHGASGNTIYF

V: TRBV7-9
D: TRBD1
J: TRBJ2-7
size: few
DNA: TGTGCCAGCTATAACCGGGACAGGGGGAACGAGCAGTACTTC
CDR3: CASYNRDRGNEQYF

V: TRBV5-8
D: -
J: TRBJ2-3
size: -
DNA: TGTGCCAGCAGCTTGGCCGTTTTACTCCGCACAGATACGCAGTATTTT
CDR3: CASSLAVLLRTDTQYF

V: TRBV25-1
D: TRBD2
J: TRBJ2-7
size: -
DNA: TGTGCCAGCAGCCCAAGGGTGACCGGGAGGCCGAAGAAATACGAGCAGTACTTC
CDR3: CASSPRVTGRPKKYEQYF

V: TRBV2
D: -
J: TRBJ2-7
size: -
DNA: TGTGCCAGCAGAGAGGACGTCCAGCAGGGGCAGTACTTC
CDR3: CASREDVQQGQYF

V: TRBV18
D: TRBD1
J: TRBJ2-5
size: -
DNA: TGTGCCAGCTCCCCCCCGGGACAGAAGACCCAGTACTTC
CDR3: CASSPPGQKTQYF

V: TRBV24-1
D: -
J: TRBJ1-1
size: -
DNA: TGTGCCACCAGTGGTCCCGCTCCGTCAGGGAAATGGACTGAAGCTTTCTTT
CDR3: CATSGPAPSGKWTEAFF

V: TRBV5-1
D: TRBD2
J: TRBJ2-2
size: -
DNA: TGCGCCAGCAGCCTCGGACTAGCGGAGTACACCGGGGAGCTGTTTTTT
CDR3: CASSLGLAEYTGELFF

V: TRBV6-2/TRBV6-3
D: -
J: TRBJ2-7
size: once
DNA: TGTGCCAGCAGTTACCTCCGGACAGCAACGGACGAGCAGTACTTC
CDR3: CASSYLRTATDEQYF

V: TRBV15
D: -
J: TRBJ2-5
size: -
DNA: TGTGCCACCAGCAGAACAAGGGGGGGGGCAGAGACCCAGTACTTC
CDR3: CATSRTRGGAETQYF

V: TRBV14
D: TRBD2
J: TRBJ2-7
size: once
DNA: TGTGCCAGCAGCCAAGGGGACTACTCCTACGAGCAGTACTTC
CDR3: CASSQGDYSYEQYF

V: TRBV7-3
D: TRBD1
J: TRBJ1-1
size: -
DNA: TGTGCCAGCAGATGGGGACAGGGGGAGAACACTGAAGCTTTCTTT
CDR3: CASRWGQGENTEAFF

V: TRBV10-3
D: TRBD1
J: TRBJ2-2
size: -
DNA: TGTGCCATCAGCAGACCGGGACAGACTAACACCGGGGAGCTGTTTTTT
CDR3: CAISRPGQTNTGELFF

V: TRBV7-2
D: -
J: TRBJ2-3
size: -
DNA: TGTGCCAGCAGCTTGTCCGGGGGCACAGATACGCAGTATTTT
CDR3: CASSLSGGTDTQYF

V: TRBV18
D: TRBD2
J: TRBJ2-7
size: few
DNA: TGTGCCAGCTCACTCGGGACTAACGTTGGCGAGCAGTACTTC
CDR3: CASSLGTNVGEQYF

V: TRBV4-1
D: TRBD2
J: TRBJ2-5
size: -
DNA: TGCGCCAGCAGCAGACTAGCGGAGTGGGAGACCCAGTACTTC
CDR3: CASSRLAEWETQYF

V: TRBV6-1
D: TRBD2
J: TRBJ2-2
size: once
DNA: TGTGCCAGCAGTGAAGCAGTGGCTAGCGGCCACCCGGGGGAGCTGTTTTTT
CDR3: CASSEAVASGHPGELFF

V: TRBV5-6
D: -
J: TRBJ2-7
size: -
DNA: TGTGCCAGCAGCTTGGGAGGGAATCCCTACGAGCAGTACTTC
CDR3: CASSLGGNPYEQYF

V: TRBV5-1
D: TRBD2
J: TRBJ2-2
size: -
DNA: TGCGCCAGCAGCTTGACTGCTAGCGGGGGCACCGGGGAGCTGTTTTTT
CDR3: CASSLTASGGTGELFF

V: TRBV5-1
D: TRBD1
J: TRBJ1-2
size: -
DNA: TGCGCCAGCAGCAGGGGACAGGGGGCTGTTGACTATGGCTACACCTTC
CDR3: CASSRGQGAVDYGYTF

V: TRBV6-5
D: -
J: TRBJ1-6
size: -
DNA: TGTGCCAGCAGTTACTCGGCAGAAAACTATAATTCACCCCTCCACTTT
CDR3: CASSYSAENYNSPLHF

V: TRBV7-9
D: TRBD2
J: TRBJ2-1
size: -
DNA: TGTGCCAGCAGCTTAGCTAGCGGGGGGGCAAGTGAGCAGTTCTTC
CDR3: CASSLASGGASEQFF

V: TRBV9
D: TRBD1
J: TRBJ1-6
size: -
DNA: TGTGCCAGCAGCGTAGACACAGGGGGATACTCCTATAATTCACCCCTCCACTTT
CDR3: CASSVDTGGYSYNSPLHF

V: TRBV7-6
D: TRBD1
J: TRBJ2-5
size: -
DNA: TGTGCCAGCAGCAGGAGACAGGGAGAGACCCAGTACTTC
CDR3: CASSRRQGETQYF

V: TRBV11-2
D: TRBD1
J: TRBJ1-1
size: -
DNA: TGTGCCAGCAGCTCCGGGACAGGGAGCGGAGAAGCTTTCTTT
CDR3: CASSSGTGSGEAFF

V: TRBV19
D: -
J: TRBJ2-3
size: -
DNA: TGTGCCAGTAGTATAAGCCTTAGCACAGATACGCAGTATTTT
CDR3: CASSISLSTDTQYF